This TCR beta chain was sequenced for a study of CXCR3-negative and CXCR3-positive naive CD8 T cells. Points from the study as a whole: Diversity proved comparably high across both naive subsets and much lower in memory CD8+ cells. Cryopreserved cells partially lost CXCR3 expression, and fresh PBMCs were used in most assays.

Germline V gene lookup returns CDR1 DFQATT and CDR2 SNEGSKA (reference sequence). The CDR3 spans 14 residues. Turning to this clonotype: Its target is unknown.

The TRB cDNA libraries were prepared by 5' RACE with UMI labels. TCRdb reprocessed the 5' RACE reads, keeping one entry per CDR3 protein, no DNA. This sample's table has under 45,000 distinct CDR3 sequences. The chain joins TRBV20-1 to TRBJ2-7; TCRdb's D call of TRBD2 is untestable without DNA. Sequencing was done on a sample of memory CD8+ T cells from blood. The TCR sequence derives from a human donor in good health. Some clones in this sample may be carry-over from other donors' samples. The CDR3 spells CSGLTSGDYYEQYF.